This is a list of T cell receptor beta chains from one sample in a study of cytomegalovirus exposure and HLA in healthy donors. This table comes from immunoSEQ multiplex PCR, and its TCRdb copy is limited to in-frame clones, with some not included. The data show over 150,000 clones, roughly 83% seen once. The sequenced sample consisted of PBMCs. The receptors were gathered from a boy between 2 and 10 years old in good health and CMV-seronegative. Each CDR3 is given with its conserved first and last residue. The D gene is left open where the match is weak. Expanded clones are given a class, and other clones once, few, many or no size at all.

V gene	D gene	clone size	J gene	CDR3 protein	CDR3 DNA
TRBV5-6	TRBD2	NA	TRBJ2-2	CASSGRGGPNTGELFF	TGTGCCAGCAGCGGGCGGGGGGGGCCGAACACCGGGGAGCTGTTTTTT
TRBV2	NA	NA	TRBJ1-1	CASSEYREAFF	TGTGCCAGCAGTGAATACAGGGAAGCTTTCTTT
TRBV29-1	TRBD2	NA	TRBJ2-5	CSVLAGGPRETQYF	TGCAGCGTCCTAGCGGGAGGGCCGAGGGAGACCCAGTACTTC
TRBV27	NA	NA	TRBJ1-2	CASRNYRDGYTF	TGTGCCAGCAGGAACTACAGGGATGGCTACACCTTC
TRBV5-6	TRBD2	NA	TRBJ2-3	CASSEGTSRLTDTQYF	TGTGCCAGCAGCGAGGGGACTAGCAGACTCACAGATACGCAGTATTTT
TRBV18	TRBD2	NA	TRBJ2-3	CASSQGLAGDDTQYF	TGTGCCAGCTCACAAGGACTAGCGGGAGATGATACGCAGTATTTT
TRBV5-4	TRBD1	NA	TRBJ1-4	CASSFGSPGQGAEKLFF	TGTGCCAGCAGCTTCGGATCCCCGGGACAGGGGGCTGAAAAACTGTTTTTT
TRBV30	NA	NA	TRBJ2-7	CAWIRDIFYEQYF	TGTGCCTGGATTCGGGACATTTTCTACGAGCAGTACTTC
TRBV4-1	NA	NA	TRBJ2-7	CPLKGTTNYEQYF	TGCCCCCTGAAGGGGACAACTAACTACGAGCAGTACTTC
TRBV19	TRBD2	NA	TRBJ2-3	CASRLSGTSVFTDTQYF	TGTGCCAGTAGACTCTCCGGGACTAGCGTTTTCACAGATACGCAGTATTTT
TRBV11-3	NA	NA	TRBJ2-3	CASAGGPHHGDTQYF	TGTGCCAGCGCCGGAGGTCCCCACCATGGAGATACGCAGTATTTT
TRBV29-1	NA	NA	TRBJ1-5	CSVIQVGGPQHF	TGCAGCGTTATACAGGTGGGAGGGCCCCAGCATTTT
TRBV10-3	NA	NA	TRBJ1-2	CAISETGRQGREGGYTF	TGTGCCATCAGTGAGACGGGTCGGCAAGGCCGGGAAGGTGGCTACACCTTC
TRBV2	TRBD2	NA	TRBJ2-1	CASTSDPRGNERFF	TGTGCCAGTACTAGCGACCCGAGGGGTAATGAGCGGTTCTTC
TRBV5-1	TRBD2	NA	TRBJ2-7	CASSLAGGHYEQYF	TGCGCCAGCAGCTTAGCGGGAGGCCACTACGAGCAGTACTTC
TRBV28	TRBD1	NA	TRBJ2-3	CASSGQGRGTDTQYF	TGTGCCAGCAGTGGACAGGGTAGGGGCACAGATACGCAGTATTTT
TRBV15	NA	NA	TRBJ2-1	CATSRDGDTYNEQFF	TGTGCCACCAGCAGAGATGGCGACACTTACAATGAGCAGTTCTTC
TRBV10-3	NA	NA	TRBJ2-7	CAISEGWENEQYF	TGTGCCATCAGTGAGGGGTGGGAGAACGAGCAGTACTTC
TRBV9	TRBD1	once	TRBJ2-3	CASSVVPTGGTDTQYF	TGTGCCAGCAGCGTAGTCCCGACAGGGGGGACAGATACGCAGTATTTT
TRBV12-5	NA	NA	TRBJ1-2	CASGLDGTLTIGYTF	TGTGCTAGTGGTTTGGACGGGACATTAACTATCGGCTACACCTTC
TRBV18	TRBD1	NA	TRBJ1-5	CASSLVTGATICNQPQHF	TGTGCCAGCTCACTGGTGACAGGGGCCACCATATGCAATCAGCCCCAGCATTTT
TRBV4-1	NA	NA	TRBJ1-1	CASSQESQGGTEAFF	TGCGCCAGCAGCCAAGAGTCCCAGGGAGGCACTGAAGCTTTCTTT
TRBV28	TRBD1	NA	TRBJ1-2	CASSATGFYGYTF	TGTGCCAGCAGCGCGACAGGGTTCTATGGCTACACCTTC
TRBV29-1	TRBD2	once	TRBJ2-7	CSVETGLAGPYEQYF	TGCAGCGTTGAGACAGGACTAGCGGGACCCTACGAGCAGTACTTC
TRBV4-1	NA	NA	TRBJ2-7	CASSPYLNSYEQYF	TGCGCCAGCAGCCCATACCTAAACTCCTACGAGCAGTACTTC
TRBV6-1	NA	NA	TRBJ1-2	CASSQEPGYGYTF	TGTGCCAGCAGTCAGGAGCCAGGGTATGGCTACACCTTC
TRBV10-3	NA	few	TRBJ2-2	CAIRAGELFF	TGTGCCATCCGAGCGGGGGAGCTGTTTTTT
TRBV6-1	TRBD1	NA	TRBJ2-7	CASSLDRGDTYEQYF	TGTGCCAGCAGTTTAGACAGGGGTGATACCTACGAGCAGTACTTC
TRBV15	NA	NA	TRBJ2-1	CATSRRLGASYNEQFF	TGTGCCACCAGCAGACGGTTAGGGGCATCCTACAATGAGCAGTTCTTC
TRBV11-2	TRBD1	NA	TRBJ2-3	CASSLDGTGTDTQYF	TGTGCCAGCAGCTTGGATGGGACAGGCACAGATACGCAGTATTTT
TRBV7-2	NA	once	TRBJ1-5	CASSLGSRVGQPQHF	TGTGCCAGCAGCTTAGGTTCCAGGGTAGGTCAGCCCCAGCATTTT
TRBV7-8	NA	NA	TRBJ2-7	CASSYPGGRDYEQYF	TGTGCCAGCAGCTACCCGGGCGGGCGCGACTACGAGCAGTACTTC
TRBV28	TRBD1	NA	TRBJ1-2	CASSSQGGAGGYTF	TGTGCCAGCAGTTCTCAAGGGGGCGCAGGTGGCTACACCTTC
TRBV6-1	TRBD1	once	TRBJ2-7	CASSEGQGYLYEQYF	TGTGCCAGCAGTGAAGGACAGGGTTATTTATACGAGCAGTACTTC
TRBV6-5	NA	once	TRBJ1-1	CASSYSMNTEAFF	TGTGCCAGCAGTTATTCAATGAACACTGAAGCTTTCTTT
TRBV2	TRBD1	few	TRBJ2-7	CASSETGFGEQYF	TGTGCCAGCAGCGAGACAGGGTTTGGCGAGCAGTACTTC
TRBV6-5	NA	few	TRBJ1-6	CASSLGRGSPLHF	TGTGCCAGCAGTTTGGGGAGAGGTTCACCCCTCCACTTT
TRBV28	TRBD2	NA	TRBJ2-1	CASSLTSVEQFF	TGTGCCAGCAGTTTAACTAGCGTCGAGCAGTTCTTC
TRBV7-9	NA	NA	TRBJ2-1	CASSLVRDFNEQFF	TGTGCCAGCAGCTTAGTCCGGGATTTCAATGAGCAGTTCTTC
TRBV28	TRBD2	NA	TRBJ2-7	CASRVGGLYEQYF	TGTGCCAGCAGAGTGGGAGGGCTATACGAGCAGTACTTC
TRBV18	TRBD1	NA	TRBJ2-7	CASSPVGQGSYEQYF	TGTGCCAGCTCACCAGTCGGACAGGGATCCTACGAGCAGTACTTC
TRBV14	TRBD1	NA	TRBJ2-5	CASSQGTGETQYF	TGTGCCAGCAGCCAAGGGACAGGGGAGACCCAGTACTTC
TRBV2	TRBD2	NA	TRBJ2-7	CASMSSGDLYEQYF	TGTGCCAGCATGAGTAGCGGGGACCTCTACGAGCAGTACTTC
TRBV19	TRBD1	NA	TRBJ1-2	CASSVTGTAYGYTF	TGTGCCAGTAGCGTAACCGGGACAGCCTATGGCTACACCTTC
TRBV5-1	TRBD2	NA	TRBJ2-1	CASSLGLAGYNEQFF	TGCGCCAGCAGCTTGGGCCTAGCGGGATACAATGAGCAGTTCTTC
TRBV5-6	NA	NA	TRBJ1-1	CASSLDVRRYTEAFF	TGTGCCAGCAGCTTGGATGTCCGGAGGTACACTGAAGCTTTCTTT